The 2 T cell receptor beta chains in this list originate from one sample, sequenced in a study of T cell responses to AZD1222 COVID-19 vaccine. Measured with immunoSEQ multiplex PCR; TCRdb has only the in-frame clones, and not every one. The sample carries about 180,000 clones, 88% recorded once. The material was peripheral blood, obtained on day 0 of AZD1222 vaccination. The receptors come from an adult in good health.

The chain is built from TRBV1 and TRBJ1-5; the DNA was not used to check the table's D call, TRBD1. TRBV1 is a known pseudogene. This CDR3 contains 19 residues. In DNA, the CDR3 is TGCACCAGCAGCCAACGGAGCGGGACAGGGACTTATAGCAATCAGCCCCAGCATTTT. This encodes CTSSQRSGTGTYSNQPQHF.

J is TRBJ2-6 and V is TRBV28; a weak D match, TRBD2 (7 bases). Germline V gene lookup returns CDR1 MDHEN and CDR2 SYDVKM. The CDR3 has 17 residues. V lost 3 bases and J 3 bases, leaving 15 bases between the germline ends. CDR3 nucleotide sequence: TGTGCCAGCAGTTTTGGGGGGGCGCTGGATGGGGCCAACGTCCTGACTTTC. Protein product: CASSFGGALDGANVLTF.